The next 20 T cell receptor beta chains were all read from a single sample in a study of CD8+ T cells in alopecia areata. Investigators isolated RNA and reverse transcribed it into cDNA to act as the sequencing template. Assay: immunoSEQ multiplex PCR; the TCRdb copy retains only in-frame clones and omits some. The table has over 150,000 clones, just over 55% seen once. The sample consisted of CD8+ T cells sorted from blood. The receptors were gathered from a human donor in good health.

The chain carries TRBV29-1 and TRBJ2-7, with TRBD2 as a possible D gene (7 bases). Trimming cost V 6 bases and J 9 bases, with 15 bases left between them. Germline values: CDR1 SQVTM, CDR2 ANQGSEA. This CDR3 spans 11 amino acids. The CDR3 loop reads CSVPKGGVQYF. The CDR3 DNA follows: TGCAGCGTCCCCAAGGGGGGGGTGCAGTACTTC.

J is TRBJ2-7 and V is TRBV27, with 9 bases matching TRBD1. After removal of 8 bases from V and 2 bases from J, the junction contained 10 bases not matched to a gene. The CDR3 totals 15 residues. Germline V gene sequence: CDR1 MNHEY, CDR2 SMNVEV (reference sequence). This CDR3 is CASGPMGQGTYEQYF. The CDR3 DNA reads as TGTGCCAGCGGCCCTATGGGACAGGGTACCTACGAGCAGTACTTC.

This clone was counted between two and nine times. DNA for the CDR3: TGCAGCGTTGAAGAAAGTGAGAATGAGCAGTTCTTC. Amino acids: CSVEESENEQFF. The chain has TRBV29-1 and TRBJ2-1; D ambiguous. The CDR3 totals 12 residues. Germline CDR1 reads SQVTM; CDR2 reads ANQGSEA. Trimming removed 0 bases at V and 7 bases at J, with 7 bases between.

J is TRBJ2-1 and V is TRBV4-1, with D perhaps TRBD2 (5 bases). Germline V gene lookup returns CDR1 MGHRA and CDR2 YSYEKL. V shed 0 bases and J shed 14 bases, with 14 bases lying between them. The CDR3 runs 13 residues. The CDR3 DNA follows: TGCGCCAGCAGCCAAGATGGGCCGACGGAGGAGTTCTTC. Translating gives CASSQDGPTEEFF.

The rearrangement joins TRBV15 to TRBJ1-2; D not certain. The ends were cut back, 1 base at V and 6 bases at J, with 9 bases in the middle. The CDR3 consists of 13 residues. Per the germline V gene, CDR1 is LNHNV and CDR2 is YYDKDF (reference sequence). DNA of the CDR3: TGTGCCACCAGCAGAGCGACCGAACATGGCTACACCTTC. Protein product: CATSRATEHGYTF.

In this sample, this clone turned up a few times. The chain employs TRBV7-9 and TRBJ2-2; D is possibly TRBD1 (5 bases). V lost 6 bases and J 6 bases, leaving 11 bases between the germline ends. The CDR3 is 13 residues long. Germline-derived CDR1 and CDR2 are SEHNR and FQNEAQ (reference sequence). DNA for the CDR3: TGTGCCAGCAGTTCAGGGCCTGCCGGGGAGCTGTTTTTT. Amino acid sequence: CASSSGPAGELFF.

This clone showed up just a few times. The chain carries TRBV27 and TRBJ1-1, with 7 bases aligning to TRBD1. V trimming: 6 bases; J trimming: 6 bases; junction bases outside the gene matches: 7. The CDR3 is 13 residues long. Germline V CDR1 and CDR2: MNHEY, SMNVEV (reference sequence). The CDR3: CASRQGSGSEAFF. Written as DNA, the CDR3 is TGTGCCAGCAGACAGGGGTCTGGGTCTGAAGCTTTCTTT.

The chain links TRBV4-1 to TRBJ2-5; the match to TRBD1 covers 9 bases. Near its end, the DNA agrees better with TRBJ2-7, so the J call may be wrong. Per the germline V gene, CDR1 is MGHRA and CDR2 is YSYEKL. CDR3 length: 14 amino acids. CDR3 DNA sequence: TGCGCCAGCAGCCTTATGAAGGACAGGGGCGAGCAGTACTTC. Residues: CASSLMKDRGEQYF.

This clone was counted only a few times. The chain employs TRBV7-8 and TRBJ1-1; D is undetermined. Germline V lookup: CDR1 SGHVS, CDR2 FQNEAQ. There are 14 residues in the CDR3. V was pared by 5 bases and J by 2 bases, with 12 bases between. The DNA of the CDR3 is TGTGCCAGCAGCGCCCTAGGCGGTAACACTGAAGCTTTCTTT. Its translation: CASSALGGNTEAFF.

The sample holds a few counts of this clone. This chain connects TRBV2 to TRBJ2-6; D tentatively reads TRBD1 or TRBD2 (5 bases each). The CDR3 is 11 amino acids. The V and J ends lost 10 bases and 12 bases respectively, with 13 bases between them. Germline values: CDR1 SNHLY, CDR2 FYNNEI. CDR3 coding DNA: TGTGCCATGGGGCGGGCCCTCGTCCTGACTTTC. Translated, it gives CAMGRALVLTF.

This clone was observed a handful of times. The genes are TRBV7-9 and TRBJ1-5; no reliable D call. The V and J ends lost 6 bases and 4 bases respectively, with 7 bases between them. This CDR3 has 12 residues. Per germline, CDR1 SEHNR and CDR2 FQNEAQ (reference sequence). In DNA, the CDR3 is TGTGCCAGCAGTGTGGAAAATCAGCCCCAGCATTTT. The encoded protein is CASSVENQPQHF. The full variable domain, with the rest looked up from reference TRBV7-9 and TRBJ1-5, is DTGVSQNPRHKITKRGQNVTFRCDPISEHNRLYWYRQTLGQGPEFLTYFQNEAQLEKSRLLSDRFSAERPKGSFSTLEIQRTEQGDSAMYLCASSVENQPQHFGDGTRLSIL.

This clone was recorded only once. The chain has TRBV27 and TRBJ1-5, with 9 nucleotides matching TRBD1. CDR1 is MNHEY and CDR2 is SMNVEV in the germline V gene (reference sequence). V shed 6 bases and J 5 bases; nucleotides not matched to a gene: 8. CDR3 length equals 15 residues. The CDR3 DNA follows: TGTGCCAGCAGGAAAGGGACAGGGCGGGATCAGCCCCAGCATTTT. Translation: CASRKGTGRDQPQHF.

The chain carries TRBV7-2 and TRBJ2-1; D unclear. The germline V gene encodes CDR1 SGHTA and CDR2 FQGNSA. V lost 0 bases and J lost 0, with 12 bases in between. The CDR3 sequence is 17 residues long. The CDR3 DNA is TGTGCCAGCAGCTTAGCGCCGGACGCGAGCTCCTACAATGAGCAGTTCTTC. The encoded protein is CASSLAPDASSYNEQFF.

This clone occurred a few times. This chain connects TRBV6-5 to TRBJ2-1, with D possibly being TRBD2 (5 bases). This CDR3 is 13 amino acids long. Germline loops: CDR1 MNHEY, CDR2 SVGAGI. Trimming stripped 0 bases from V and 9 bases from J, with 9 bases between. CDR3 sequence: CASSYSSLAEQFF. The CDR3 nucleotides are TGTGCCAGCAGTTACTCGTCCCTAGCTGAGCAGTTCTTC.

This clone was detected a few times. This rearrangement joins TRBV4-1 to TRBJ2-3; tentative D call: TRBD2 (5 bases). V was cut by 3 bases and J by 1 base, with 17 bases left in between. The CDR3 spans 17 residues. Looked up from germline, CDR1 is MGHRA and CDR2 is YSYEKL. In nucleotides, the CDR3 is TGCGCCAGCAGCCACGGAACGTTGGGAGTAGGCACAGATACGCAGTATTTT. Protein: CASSHGTLGVGTDTQYF.

In this sample, this clone turned up a few times. The genes are TRBV4-1 and TRBJ2-1; 8 nucleotides agree with TRBD2. Germline CDR1 reads MGHRA; CDR2 reads YSYEKL. V trimming: 1 base; J trimming: 8 bases; junction bases outside the gene matches: 4. This CDR3 comprises 14 residues. This CDR3 reads CASSQVSGDDEQFF. In DNA form, the CDR3 reads TGCGCCAGCAGCCAAGTTAGCGGGGATGATGAGCAGTTCTTC.

The rearrangement links TRBV5-1 to TRBJ2-3; weak D call: TRBD2 (7 bases). Germline V gene sequence: CDR1 SGHRS, CDR2 YFSETQ. V shed 0 bases and J shed 4 bases, with 15 bases lying between them. The CDR3 is made up of 16 amino acids. CDR3 in amino acids: CASSLGGGAPPDTQYF. The CDR3 coding sequence is TGCGCCAGCAGCTTGGGAGGGGGGGCCCCCCCAGATACGCAGTATTTT.

This clone came up a few times. The chain carries TRBV25-1 and TRBJ1-1; D is unclear. CDR3 size: 13 residues. Per the germline V gene, CDR1 is MGHDK and CDR2 is SYGVNS. Between the trimmed V and J ends, which lost 0 bases and 5 bases, there was a span of 7 bases. CDR3 in amino acids: CASSEYYGTEAFF. DNA for the CDR3: TGTGCCAGCAGTGAATACTACGGAACTGAAGCTTTCTTT.

The chain uses TRBV7-6 and TRBJ2-1; either TRBD1 or TRBD2 may fit D (5 bases each). V lost 0 bases and J 2 bases, leaving 11 bases between the germline ends. The CDR3 is 16 residues long. Germline CDR1 SGHVS, CDR2 FNYEAQ. The CDR3 region is CASSLAGTETYNEQFF. CDR3 sequence (DNA): TGTGCCAGCAGCTTAGCCGGGACCGAAACCTACAATGAGCAGTTCTTC.

Here the CDR3 reads CASSLDLFSGPSYGYTF. Here the CDR3 DNA reads TGCGCCAGCAGCTTGGATCTATTCAGTGGGCCGAGCTATGGCTACACCTTC. The genes are TRBV5-1 and TRBJ1-2; no definite D call. V was trimmed by 0 bases and J by 4 bases, leaving 19 bases between them. CDR1 SGHRS and CDR2 YFSETQ come from the germline V gene. The CDR3 sequence is 17 residues long.